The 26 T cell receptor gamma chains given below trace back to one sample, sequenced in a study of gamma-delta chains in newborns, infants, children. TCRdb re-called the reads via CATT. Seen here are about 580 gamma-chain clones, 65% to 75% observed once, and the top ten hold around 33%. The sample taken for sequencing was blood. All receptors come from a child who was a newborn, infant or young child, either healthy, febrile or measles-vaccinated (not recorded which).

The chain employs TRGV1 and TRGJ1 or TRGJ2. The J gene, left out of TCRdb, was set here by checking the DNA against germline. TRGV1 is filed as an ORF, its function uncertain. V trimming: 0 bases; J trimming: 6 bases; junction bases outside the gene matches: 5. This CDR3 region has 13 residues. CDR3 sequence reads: CATWDRLSYKKLF. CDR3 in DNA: TGTGCCACCTGGGACAGGCTTTCTTATAAGAAACTCTTT.

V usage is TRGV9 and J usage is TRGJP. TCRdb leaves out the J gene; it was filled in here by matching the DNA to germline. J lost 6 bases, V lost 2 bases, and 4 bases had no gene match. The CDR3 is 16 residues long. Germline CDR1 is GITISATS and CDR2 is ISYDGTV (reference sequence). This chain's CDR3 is CALWEDIELGKKIKVF. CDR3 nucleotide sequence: TGTGCCTTGTGGGAGGATATAGAGTTGGGCAAAAAAATCAAGGTATTT.

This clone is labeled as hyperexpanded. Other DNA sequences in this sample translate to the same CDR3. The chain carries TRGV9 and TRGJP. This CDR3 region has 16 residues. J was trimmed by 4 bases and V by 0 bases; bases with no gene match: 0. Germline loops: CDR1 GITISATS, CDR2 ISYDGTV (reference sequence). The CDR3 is CALWEVQELGKKIKVF. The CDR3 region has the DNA TGTGCCTTGTGGGAGGTGCAAGAGTTGGGCAAAAAAATCAAGGTATTT.

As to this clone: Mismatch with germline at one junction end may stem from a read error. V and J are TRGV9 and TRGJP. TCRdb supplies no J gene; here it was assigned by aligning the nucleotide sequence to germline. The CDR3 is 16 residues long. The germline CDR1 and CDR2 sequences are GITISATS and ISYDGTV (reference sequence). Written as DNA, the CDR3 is TGTGCCTTGCGGGAGGTGCAGGAGTTGGGCAAAAAAATCAAGGTATTT. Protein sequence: CALREVQELGKKIKVF.

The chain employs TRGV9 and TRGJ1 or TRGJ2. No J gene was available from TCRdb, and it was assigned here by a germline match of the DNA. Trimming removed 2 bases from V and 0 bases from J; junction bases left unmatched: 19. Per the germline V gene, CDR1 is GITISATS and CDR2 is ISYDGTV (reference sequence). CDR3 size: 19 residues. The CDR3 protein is CALWEGRQEYNANYYKKLF. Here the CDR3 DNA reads TGTGCCTTGTGGGAGGGGCGTCAGGAGTATAACGCGAATTATTATAAGAAACTCTTT.

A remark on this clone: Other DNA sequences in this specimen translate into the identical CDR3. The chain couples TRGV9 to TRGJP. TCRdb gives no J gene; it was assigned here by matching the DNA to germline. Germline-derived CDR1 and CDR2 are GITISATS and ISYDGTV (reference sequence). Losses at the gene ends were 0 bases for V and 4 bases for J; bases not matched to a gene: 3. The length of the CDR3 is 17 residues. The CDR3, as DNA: TGTGCCTTGTGGGAGGTGCTACAAGAGTTGGGCAAAAAAATCAAGGTATTT. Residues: CALWEVLQELGKKIKVF.

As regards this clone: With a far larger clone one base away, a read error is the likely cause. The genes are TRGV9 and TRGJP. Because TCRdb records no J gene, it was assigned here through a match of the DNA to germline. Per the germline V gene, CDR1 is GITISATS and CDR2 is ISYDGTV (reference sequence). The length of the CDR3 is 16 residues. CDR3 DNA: TGTGCCTTGTGGGAGGTGCAAGTGTTGGGCAAAAAAATCAAGGTATTT. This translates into CALWEVQVLGKKIKVF.

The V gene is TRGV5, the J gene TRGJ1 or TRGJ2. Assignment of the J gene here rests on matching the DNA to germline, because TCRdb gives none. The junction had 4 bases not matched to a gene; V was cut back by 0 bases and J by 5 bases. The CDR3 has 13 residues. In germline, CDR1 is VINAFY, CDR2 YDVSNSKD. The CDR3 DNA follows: TGTGCCACCTGGGACAGGGGAGATTATAAGAAACTCTTT. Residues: CATWDRGDYKKLF.

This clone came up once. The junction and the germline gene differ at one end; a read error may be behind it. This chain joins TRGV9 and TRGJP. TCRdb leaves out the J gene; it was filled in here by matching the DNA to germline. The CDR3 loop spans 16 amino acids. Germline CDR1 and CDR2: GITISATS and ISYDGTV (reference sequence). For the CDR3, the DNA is TGTGCCTTGTGGGAGGTGATGGAGTCGGGCAAAAAAATCAAGGTATTT. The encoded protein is CALWEVMESGKKIKVF.

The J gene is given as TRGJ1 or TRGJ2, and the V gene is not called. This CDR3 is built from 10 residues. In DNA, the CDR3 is TGTGCCACCTGGGATGCTAAGAAACTCTTT. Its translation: CATWDAKKLF.

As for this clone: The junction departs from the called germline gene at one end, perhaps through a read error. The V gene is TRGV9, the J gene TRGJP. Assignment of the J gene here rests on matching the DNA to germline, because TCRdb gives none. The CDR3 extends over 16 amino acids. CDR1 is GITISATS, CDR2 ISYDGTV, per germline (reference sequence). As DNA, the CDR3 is TGTGCCTTGTGGGAGGCACAAGAGTTGGGCAAACAAATCAAGGTATTT. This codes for CALWEAQELGKQIKVF.

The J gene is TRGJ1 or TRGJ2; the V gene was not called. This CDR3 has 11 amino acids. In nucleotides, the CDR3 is TGTGCCACCTGGGACGGGCAGGCGAAACTCTTT. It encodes CATWDGQAKLF.

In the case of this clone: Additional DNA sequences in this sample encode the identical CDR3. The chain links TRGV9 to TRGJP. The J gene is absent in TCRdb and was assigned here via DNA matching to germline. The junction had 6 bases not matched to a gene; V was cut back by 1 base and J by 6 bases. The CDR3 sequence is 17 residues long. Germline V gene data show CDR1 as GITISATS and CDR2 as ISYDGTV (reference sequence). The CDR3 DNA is TGTGCCTTGTGGGAGGTTTCGGGAGAGTTGGGCAAAAAAATCAAGGTATTT. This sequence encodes CALWEVSGELGKKIKVF.

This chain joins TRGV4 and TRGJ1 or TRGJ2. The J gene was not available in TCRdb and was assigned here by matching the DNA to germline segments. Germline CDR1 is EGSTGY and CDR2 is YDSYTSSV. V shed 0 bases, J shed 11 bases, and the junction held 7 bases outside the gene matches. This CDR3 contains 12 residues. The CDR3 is CATWDGHKEKLF. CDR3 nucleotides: TGTGCCACCTGGGATGGGCATAAGGAGAAACTCTTT.

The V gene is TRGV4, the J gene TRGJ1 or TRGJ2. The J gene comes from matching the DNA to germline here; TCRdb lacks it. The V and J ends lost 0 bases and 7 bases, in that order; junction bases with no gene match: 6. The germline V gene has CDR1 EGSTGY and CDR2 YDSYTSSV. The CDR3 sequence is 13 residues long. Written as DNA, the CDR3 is TGTGCCACCTGGGATGGGTCAGGATATAAGAAACTCTTT. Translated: CATWDGSGYKKLF.

This CDR3 is CATWDGPYSSDWIKTF. The DNA for the CDR3 is TGTGCCACCTGGGATGGACCATATAGTAGTGATTGGATCAAGACGTTT. V usage is TRGV8 and J usage is TRGJP2. TCRdb gives no J gene; it was assigned here by matching the DNA to germline. Germline loops: CDR1 VENAVY, CDR2 YDSYNSRV. The CDR3 totals 16 residues. The junction had 7 bases not matched to a gene; V was cut back by 3 bases and J by 0 bases.

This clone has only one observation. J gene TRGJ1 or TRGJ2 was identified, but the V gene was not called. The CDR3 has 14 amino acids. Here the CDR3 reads CATWYGPPYYKKLF. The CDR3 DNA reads TGTGCCACCTGGTACGGGCCTCCATATTATAAGAAACTCTTT.

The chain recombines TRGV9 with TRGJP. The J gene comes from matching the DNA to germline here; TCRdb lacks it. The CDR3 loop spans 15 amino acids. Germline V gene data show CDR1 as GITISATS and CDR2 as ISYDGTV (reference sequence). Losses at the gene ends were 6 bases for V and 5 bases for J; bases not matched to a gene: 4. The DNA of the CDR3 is TGTGCCTTGTGGAACAAAGAGTTGGGCAAAAAAATCAAGGTATTT. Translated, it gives CALWNKELGKKIKVF.

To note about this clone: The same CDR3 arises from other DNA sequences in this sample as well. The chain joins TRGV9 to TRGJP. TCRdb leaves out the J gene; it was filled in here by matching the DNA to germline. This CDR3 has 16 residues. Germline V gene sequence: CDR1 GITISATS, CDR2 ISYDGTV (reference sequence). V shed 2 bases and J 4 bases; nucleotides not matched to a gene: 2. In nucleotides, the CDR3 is TGTGCCTTGTGGGAGGCCCAAGAGTTGGGCAAAAAAATCAAGGTATTT. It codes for CALWEAQELGKKIKVF.

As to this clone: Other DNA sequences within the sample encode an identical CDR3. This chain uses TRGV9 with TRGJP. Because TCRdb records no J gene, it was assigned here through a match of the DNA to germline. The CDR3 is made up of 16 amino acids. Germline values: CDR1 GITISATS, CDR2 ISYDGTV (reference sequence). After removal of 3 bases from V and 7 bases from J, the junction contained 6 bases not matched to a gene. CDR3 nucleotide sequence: TGTGCCTTGTGGGAGCCCCAGGAGTTGGGCAAAAAAATCAAGGTATTT. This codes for CALWEPQELGKKIKVF.

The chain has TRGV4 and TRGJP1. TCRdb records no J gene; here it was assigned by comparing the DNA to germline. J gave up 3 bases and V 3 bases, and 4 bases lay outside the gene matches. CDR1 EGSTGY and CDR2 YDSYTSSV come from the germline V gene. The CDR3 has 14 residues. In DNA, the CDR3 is TGTGCCACCTGGGATTTGGCCACTGGTTGGTTCAAGATATTT. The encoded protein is CATWDLATGWFKIF.

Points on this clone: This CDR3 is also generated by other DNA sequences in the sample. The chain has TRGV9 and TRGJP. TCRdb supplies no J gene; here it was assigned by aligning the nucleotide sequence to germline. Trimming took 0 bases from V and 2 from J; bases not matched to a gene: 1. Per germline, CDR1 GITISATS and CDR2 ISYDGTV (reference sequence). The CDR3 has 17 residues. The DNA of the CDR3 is TGTGCCTTGTGGGAGGTGAGGCAAGAGTTGGGCAAAAAAATCAAGGTATTT. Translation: CALWEVRQELGKKIKVF.

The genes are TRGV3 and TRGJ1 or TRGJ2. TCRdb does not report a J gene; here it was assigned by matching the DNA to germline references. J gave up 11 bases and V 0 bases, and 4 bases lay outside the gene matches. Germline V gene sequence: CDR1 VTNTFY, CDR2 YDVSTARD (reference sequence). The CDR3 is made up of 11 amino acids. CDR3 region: CATWDRREKLF. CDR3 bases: TGTGCCACCTGGGACAGGCGAGAGAAACTCTTT.

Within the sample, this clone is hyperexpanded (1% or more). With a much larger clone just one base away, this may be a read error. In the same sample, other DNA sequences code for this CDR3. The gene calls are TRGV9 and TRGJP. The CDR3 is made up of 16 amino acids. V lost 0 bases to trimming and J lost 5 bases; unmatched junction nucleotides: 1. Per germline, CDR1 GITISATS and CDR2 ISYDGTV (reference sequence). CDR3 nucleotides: TGTGCCTTGTGGGAGGTGAAAGAGTTGGGCAAAAAAATCAAGGTATTT. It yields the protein CALWEVKELGKKIKVF.

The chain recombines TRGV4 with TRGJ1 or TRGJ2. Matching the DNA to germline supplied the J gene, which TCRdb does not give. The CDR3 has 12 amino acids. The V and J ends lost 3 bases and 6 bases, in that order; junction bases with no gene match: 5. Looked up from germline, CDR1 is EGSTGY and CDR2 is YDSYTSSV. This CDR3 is CATWDHTYKKLF. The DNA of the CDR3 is TGTGCCACCTGGGATCACACTTATAAGAAACTCTTT.

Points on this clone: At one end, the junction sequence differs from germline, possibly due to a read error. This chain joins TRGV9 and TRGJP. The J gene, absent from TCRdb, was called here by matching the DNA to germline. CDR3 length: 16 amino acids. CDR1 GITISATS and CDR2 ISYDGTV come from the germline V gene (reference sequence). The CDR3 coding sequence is TGTGCCTTGTGGGAGCCGATAGAGTTGGGCAAAAAAGTCAAGGTATTT. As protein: CALWEPIELGKKVKVF.